Each of the 12 T cell receptor beta chains below was sequenced from the same sample in a study of shared clonotypes between healthy human individuals. The assay was immunoSEQ multiplex PCR, and TCRdb's table has in-frame clones only and misses some. The sample includes about 1,900,000 clones, around 96% seen only once; the top ten take 0.95% to 1.5%. Naive CD8 cells lacked CD45RO, underwent positive selection for CCR7 and left out terminally differentiated effector memory CD45RA+ cells. The specimen sequenced was naive CD8+ T cells sorted from blood. The receptors here all came from a man younger than 30 in good health.

V is TRBV10-3 and J is TRBJ2-7, with a weak D call TRBD1 (6 bases). The ends were cut back, 0 bases at V and 0 bases at J, with 9 bases in the middle. Germline-derived CDR1 and CDR2 are ENHRY and SYGVKD. This CDR3 is 15 amino acids long. Here the CDR3 reads CAISESDRISYEQYF. The CDR3 nucleotides read TGTGCCATCAGTGAGTCGGACAGAATCTCCTACGAGCAGTACTTC.

V and J are TRBV7-8 and TRBJ1-1; D call uncertain. The CDR3 sequence is 16 residues long. The V gene's germline CDR1 is SGHVS and CDR2 FQNEAQ. The V end lost 1 base, the J end lost 6 bases, and 18 bases lay between the germline ends. The CDR3: CASSLVLTGETSEAFF. The CDR3 DNA sequence: TGTGCCAGCAGCTTAGTTCTTACCGGGGAGACTTCTGAAGCTTTCTTT.

The chain has TRBV7-8 and TRBJ2-5, with a tentative D call TRBD2 (6 bases). This CDR3 has 15 residues. The V end was cut by 4 bases, the J end by 4 bases, with 16 bases between. Germline V lookup: CDR1 SGHVS, CDR2 FQNEAQ. The CDR3 nucleotides are TGTGCCAGCAGCTCCTGGTCGGGGGTGGGAGAGACCCAGTACTTC. This codes for CASSSWSGVGETQYF.

The chain has TRBV13 and TRBJ2-3; 10 bases are shared with TRBD1. The V and J ends lost 5 bases and 5 bases, in that order; junction bases with no gene match: 4. The CDR3 length is 14 residues. Per germline, CDR1 PRHDT and CDR2 FYEKMQ (reference sequence). This CDR3 reads CASSMGQGQDTQYF. CDR3 sequence (DNA): TGTGCCAGCAGCATGGGACAGGGGCAAGATACGCAGTATTTT. Based on the CDR3 plus reference TRBV13 and TRBJ2-3, the full variable domain is AAGVIQSPRHLIKEKRETATLKCYPIPRHDTVYWYQQGPGQDPQFLISFYEKMQSDKGSIPDRFSAQQFSDYHSELNMSSLELGDSALYFCASSMGQGQDTQYFGPGTRLTVL.

This rearrangement joins TRBV5-4 to TRBJ2-3, with D tentatively TRBD1 (6 bases). Germline assignment: CDR1 SGHNT and CDR2 YYREEE (reference sequence). Trimming left V 3 bases short and J 1 base short, with 15 bases between. The CDR3 has 16 residues. DNA of the CDR3: TGTGCCAGCAGCTCCCTGGACAGTGAGGGCACAGATACGCAGTATTTT. Translated: CASSSLDSEGTDTQYF. The full variable domain, its missing parts supplied by reference TRBV5-4 and TRBJ2-3, is ETGVTQSPTHLIKTRGQQVTLRCSSQSGHNTVSWYQQALGQGPQFIFQYYREEENGRGNFPPRFSGLQFPNYSSELNVNALELDDSALYLCASSSLDSEGTDTQYFGPGTRLTVL.

The chain recombines TRBV27 with TRBJ2-5; 9 nucleotides line up with TRBD2. V lost 5 bases and J lost 2; bases outside the gene matches: 9. CDR1 and CDR2 from the germline V gene are MNHEY and SMNVEV (reference sequence). This CDR3 region has 16 residues. The CDR3 coding sequence is TGTGCCAGCAGTCGCCTATCGACTAGCGGTCAAGAGACCCAGTACTTC. This sequence encodes CASSRLSTSGQETQYF.

This sequence joins TRBV28 and TRBJ2-7; maybe TRBD2 (5 bases). Germline loops: CDR1 MDHEN, CDR2 SYDVKM. This CDR3 is built from 12 residues. Trimming stripped 1 base from V and 6 bases from J, with 7 bases between. The CDR3 spells CASSLSEGEQYF. In nucleotides, the CDR3 is TGTGCCAGCAGTTTATCAGAGGGCGAGCAGTACTTC.

For this clone: Other DNA sequences in this sample translate to the same CDR3. The V call is TRBV5-4, the J call TRBJ1-1; maybe TRBD1 (5 bases). V lost 1 base to trimming and J lost 3 bases, with 7 bases between them. CDR3 length: 13 residues. Germline CDR1 and CDR2: SGHNT and YYREEE (reference sequence). CDR3 sequence (DNA): TGTGCCAGCAGCTTGACAGGTGACACTGAAGCTTTCTTT. Amino acid sequence: CASSLTGDTEAFF.

The rearrangement links TRBV10-3 to TRBJ2-3; TRBD2 matches 11 bases. CDR1 ENHRY and CDR2 SYGVKD come from the germline V gene. This CDR3 comprises 14 residues. V shed 11 bases and J 2 bases; nucleotides not matched to a gene: 6. CDR3 protein: CAVGTSGDTDTQYF. The CDR3 DNA is TGTGCCGTGGGGACTAGCGGTGACACAGATACGCAGTATTTT.

This chain uses TRBV7-8 with TRBJ1-5; 8 bases match TRBD1. Per the germline V gene, CDR1 is SGHVS and CDR2 is FQNEAQ. After removal of 2 bases from V and 7 bases from J, the junction contained 13 bases not matched to a gene. This CDR3 has 17 amino acids. The CDR3 nucleotides are TGTGCCAGCAGCTTATTACCAGGGGGCGCGACTGGCCAGCCCCAGCATTTT. This encodes CASSLLPGGATGQPQHF. The full variable domain, completed using reference TRBV7-8 and TRBJ1-5, is GAGVSQSPRYKVAKRGQDVALRCDPISGHVSLFWYQQALGQGPEFLTYFQNEAQLDKSGLPSDRFFAERPEGSVSTLKIQRTQQEDSAVYLCASSLLPGGATGQPQHFGDGTRLSIL.

J is TRBJ2-7 and V is TRBV5-6; D is possibly TRBD1 (5 bases). Trimming removed 3 bases from V and 2 bases from J, with 18 bases in between. There are 16 residues in the CDR3. Germline CDR1 and CDR2: SGHDT and YYEEEE. In DNA form, the CDR3 reads TGTGCCAGCAGCTCCCCGCGAACAGGACGTACCTACGAGCAGTACTTC. Amino acid sequence: CASSSPRTGRTYEQYF.

In the case of this clone: Other nucleotide sequences from this sample produce the same CDR3. The J gene is TRBJ2-3, the V gene TRBV27; 12 bases agree with TRBD2. V gave up 4 bases and J gave up 1 base; unmatched junction bases: 3. The CDR3 runs 16 residues. The V gene's germline CDR1 is MNHEY and CDR2 SMNVEV (reference sequence). The CDR3 here is CASSSRLAGGTDTQYF. The DNA for the CDR3 is TGTGCCAGCAGTTCACGACTAGCGGGGGGCACAGATACGCAGTATTTT.